This T cell receptor beta chain was profiled in a study of T-cell reconstitution after alpha-beta-depleted transplantation in children. Study-level results: Several hundred expanded graft clones reportedly supplied alpha-beta T cells about two months after transplant. T cells produced anew were the main source of T-cell counts and diversity one year after transplant. For some patients, TCRbeta diversity was high at day 60 because of recipient T cells and thymic progenitors that survived.

This clonotype was found many times. The antigen remains undetermined. V was trimmed by 0 bases and J by 0 bases, leaving 12 bases between them. The CDR3 has 16 residues. Germline V gene data show CDR1 as SGHAT and CDR2 as FQNNGV. Unique molecular identifiers were incorporated during preparation of the TCRbeta library. TCRdb analysed the PCR reads with MiXCR anew, one entry per CDR3 protein. The sample shows about 200,000 distinct CDR3 sequences, 7.5% to 9.5% of them seen only once. This receptor was identified in a male patient between 2 and 10 years old who had a stem cell transplant for acute myeloid leukemia, so the T cells may come from the graft donor. The V call is TRBV11-2, the J call TRBJ2-7, with a weak D call TRBD1 (7 bases). Sequencing used PBMCs, mostly from graft donor cells, obtained 360 days after TCRalphabeta/CD19-depleted stem cell transplant. CDR3 residues: CASSLEGGTVSYEQYV. CDR3 DNA: TGTGCCAGCAGCTTAGAAGGGGGGACAGTCTCCTACGAGCAGTACGTC.